Below are 6 T cell receptor beta chains sequenced from a single sample in a study of response to subunit inactivated influenza vaccine. TCRdb reanalysed the RT-PCR reads using MiXCR and keeps one entry per CDR3 protein. The table has over 750,000 distinct CDR3 sequences, 21% seen once. This material consisted of PBMCs from blood, taken 5 days after vaccination. The source is a man aged 50-60 years who received an inactivated influenza vaccine.

The rearrangement links TRBV5-1 to TRBJ2-6; unclear D gene. The V and J ends lost 5 bases and 0 bases respectively, with 6 bases between them. CDR3 length equals 14 residues. Germline CDR1 is SGHRS and CDR2 is YFSETQ. CDR3 sequence reads: CASSDSSGANVLTF. DNA of the CDR3: TGCGCCAGCAGTGACTCCTCTGGGGCCAACGTCCTGACTTTC.

This sequence joins TRBV13 and TRBJ1-4; 7 nucleotides line up with TRBD1. This CDR3 has 14 residues. Unmatched junction bases numbered 6, after V lost 5 bases and J lost 6 bases. The V gene's germline CDR1 is PRHDT and CDR2 FYEKMQ (reference sequence). CDR3 in DNA: TGTGCCAGCAGCGTTCGACAGGGCTATGAAAAACTGTTTTTT. Protein sequence: CASSVRQGYEKLFF.

CDR3 protein: CASLRGPNEQYF. The CDR3 DNA reads TGTGCCAGCCTCAGGGGGCCCAACGAGCAGTACTTC. This chain connects TRBV27 to TRBJ2-7; 8 bases agree with TRBD1. After removal of 8 bases from V and 5 bases from J, the junction contained 5 bases not matched to a gene. The CDR3 sequence is 12 residues long. Germline lookup yields CDR1 MNHEY and CDR2 SMNVEV (reference sequence).

The CDR3 is CAISEIAGVTNNEQFF. The DNA of the CDR3 is TGTGCCATCAGTGAGATAGCGGGGGTGACCAACAATGAGCAGTTCTTC. This chain connects TRBV10-3 to TRBJ2-1; the match to TRBD2 covers 9 bases. The CDR3 has 16 amino acids. Trimming at V came to 2 bases and at J to 5 bases, leaving 7 bases not matched to a gene. From germline, CDR1 is ENHRY and CDR2 SYGVKD.

There are many counts of this clonotype. The chain has TRBV4-3 and TRBJ2-7; the match to TRBD2 covers 11 bases. With 0 bases clipped from V and 4 bases from J, the junction kept 8 bases outside the gene matches. Germline CDR1 and CDR2: LGHNA and YSLEER. This CDR3 comprises 17 residues. The CDR3 DNA reads TGCGCCAGCAGCCAAGATCTACTAGCGGGAGCTCGATACGAGCAGTACTTC. It encodes CASSQDLLAGARYEQYF.

In this sample, this clonotype turned up a few times. V usage is TRBV7-9 and J usage is TRBJ2-4, with a weak D call TRBD1 (5 bases). Germline V gene sequence: CDR1 SEHNR, CDR2 FQNEAQ (reference sequence). CDR3 length equals 14 residues. The V end lost 4 bases, the J end lost 2 bases, and 9 bases lay between the germline ends. CDR3 sequence reads: CASSSTGSKNIQYF. DNA of the CDR3: TGTGCCAGCAGCTCAACAGGTTCCAAAAACATTCAGTACTTC.